Following are 26 T cell receptor beta chains from one sample sequenced in a study of naive and memory T cell subsets. The beta constant-region primer was an equimolar mix of two oligonucleotides covering TRBC1 and TRBC2. One entry per CDR3 protein results from TCRdb running MiXCR on the UMI-ligation and nested PCR reads. The table lists some 150,000 distinct CDR3 sequences, over 15% of them singletons. Sequenced sample: naive CD4+ T cells from blood. The source is a human donor in good health.

The chain couples TRBV11-3 to TRBJ2-1; D might be TRBD2 (6 bases). This CDR3 has 15 residues. Deletions cut 1 base from V and 5 bases from J, with 12 bases between. The germline V gene has CDR1 SGHNT and CDR2 YENEEA. CDR3 sequence (DNA): TGTGCCAGCAGCTTAGGAGTAGCGGAGAACAATGAGCAGTTCTTC. Translated: CASSLGVAENNEQFF.

The genes are TRBV25-1 and TRBJ1-3; D ambiguous. Germline V gene data show CDR1 as MGHDK and CDR2 as SYGVNS. V lost 3 bases and J lost 7, with 10 bases in between. The CDR3 totals 13 residues. Here the CDR3 DNA reads TGTGCCAGCAGTGACCAAACACTCAACACCATATATTTT. Encoded protein: CASSDQTLNTIYF.

The chain couples TRBV29-1 to TRBJ2-1; 9 bases align to TRBD2. Germline assignment: CDR1 SQVTM and CDR2 ANQGSEA. The CDR3 contains 17 residues. V shed 3 bases, J shed 3 bases, and the junction held 12 bases outside the gene matches. Here the CDR3 reads CSVDASGEGELYNEQFF. For the CDR3, the DNA is TGCAGCGTTGATGCTAGCGGGGAGGGGGAACTCTACAATGAGCAGTTCTTC.

Only a few counts were recorded for this clonotype. This chain joins TRBV6-6 and TRBJ1-5; perhaps TRBD1 as D (5 bases). The ends were cut back, 6 bases at V and 5 bases at J, with 14 bases in the middle. The CDR3 is made up of 14 amino acids. CDR1 MNHNY and CDR2 SVGAGI come from the germline V gene (reference sequence). CDR3: CASSFGGGYQPQHF. CDR3 DNA: TGTGCCAGCAGCTTCGGGGGAGGTTATCAGCCCCAGCATTTT.

The rearrangement joins TRBV10-3 to TRBJ2-2, with D perhaps TRBD1 (5 bases). V shed 0 bases and J shed 3 bases, with 8 bases lying between them. The CDR3 is made up of 15 amino acids. From germline, CDR1 is ENHRY and CDR2 SYGVKD. The CDR3 DNA is TGTGCCATCAGTGAGTCGACAGCGTACACCGGGGAGCTGTTTTTT. Translation gives CAISESTAYTGELFF.

The chain links TRBV13 to TRBJ2-7; D may be TRBD2 (6 bases). The CDR3 covers 14 residues. The germline gives CDR1 PRHDT, CDR2 FYEKMQ (reference sequence). Trimming removed 6 bases from V and 3 bases from J, with 15 bases in between. CDR3 sequence (DNA): TGTGCCAGCAGACCCGGGACTCGCCGCTACGAGCAGTACTTC. The encoded protein is CASRPGTRRYEQYF.

This clonotype was seen a handful of times. This chain's CDR3 is CASLFYSGNTIYF. In DNA form, the CDR3 reads TGTGCCAGCCTCTTCTACTCTGGAAACACCATATATTTT. The V call is TRBV2, the J call TRBJ1-3, with D uncertain. The V gene lost 8 bases and the J gene lost 0 bases, with 8 bases spanning the gap. This CDR3 comprises 13 residues. Germline CDR1 reads SNHLY; CDR2 reads FYNNEI.

This clonotype turned up a few times. V usage is TRBV20-1 and J usage is TRBJ2-2; D gene uncertain. Germline lookup yields CDR1 DFQATT and CDR2 SNEGSKA (reference sequence). Trimming removed 6 bases from V and 0 bases from J, with 11 bases in between. The CDR3 loop spans 14 amino acids. The CDR3 spells CSATQPSNTGELFF. In DNA form, the CDR3 reads TGCAGTGCCACCCAGCCGTCGAACACCGGGGAGCTGTTTTTT.

At least ten counts were recorded for this clonotype. This chain connects TRBV5-1 to TRBJ2-7; D may be TRBD1 (6 bases). Germline CDR1 is SGHRS and CDR2 is YFSETQ. Trimming pared 10 bases from V and 5 bases from J, leaving 22 bases between. This CDR3 has 14 residues. In DNA form, the CDR3 reads TGCGCCTGTTACCGGGACAAAACCACCCACGAGCAGTACTTC. Translation: CACYRDKTTHEQYF.

This clonotype was counted only a few times. The rearrangement uses TRBV6-2 or TRBV6-3 and TRBJ1-1, with D perhaps TRBD1 (6 bases). Trimming pared 7 bases from V and 7 bases from J, leaving 19 bases between. The CDR3 covers 14 residues. From germline, CDR1 is MNHEY and CDR2 SVGEGT. The CDR3 spells CASNYGQRSVEAFF. The DNA of the CDR3 is TGTGCCAGCAACTACGGACAGCGAAGTGTTGAAGCTTTCTTT.

The chain links TRBV28 to TRBJ1-3; D is possibly TRBD1 (5 bases). The CDR3 covers 15 residues. The germline CDR1 and CDR2 sequences are MDHEN and SYDVKM. The V end lost 5 bases, the J end lost 4 bases, and 15 bases lay between the germline ends. The CDR3, as DNA: TGTGCCAGCAGTCTTCCCGGGACTGCCGGAAACACCATATATTTT. It codes for CASSLPGTAGNTIYF.

This clonotype was observed a handful of times. The gene calls are TRBV10-3 and TRBJ2-1; TRBD2 matches 13 bases. This CDR3 has 20 residues. Germline CDR1 ENHRY, CDR2 SYGVKD. J gave up 3 bases and V 4 bases, and 15 bases lay outside the gene matches. Here the CDR3 DNA reads TGTGCCATCAGTGGTGGACTAGCGGGAGCTATGCAGAGCATCTACAATGAGCAGTTCTTC. Its protein is CAISGGLAGAMQSIYNEQFF.

This clonotype has a handful of counts. The CDR3 here is CASKASISYNSPLHF. The CDR3, as DNA: TGTGCCAGCAAAGCGTCAATCTCCTATAATTCACCCCTCCACTTT. The rearrangement uses TRBV27 and TRBJ1-6, with D hard to call. The CDR3 runs 15 residues. Trimming shortened V by 7 bases and J by 0 bases, and 10 bases separated the two germline ends. Germline loops: CDR1 MNHEY, CDR2 SMNVEV (reference sequence).

The chain links TRBV19 to TRBJ1-5; TRBD1 agrees at 7 bases. J gave up 3 bases and V 7 bases, and 12 bases lay outside the gene matches. Germline V gene sequence: CDR1 LNHDA, CDR2 SQIVND (reference sequence). The CDR3 contains 16 residues. CDR3 coding DNA: TGTGCCAGTACCGCCGCCACCGGGACAGACAATCAGCCCCAGCATTTT. Protein: CASTAATGTDNQPQHF.

In its sample, this clonotype was seen a few times. The chain is built from TRBV28 and TRBJ2-5; either TRBD1 or TRBD2 may fit D (5 bases each). The CDR3 covers 14 residues. The ends were cut back, 4 bases at V and 4 bases at J, with 13 bases in the middle. Germline-derived CDR1 and CDR2 are MDHEN and SYDVKM. Here the CDR3 reads CASSYRDVRETQYF. The CDR3, as DNA: TGTGCCAGCAGTTACCGGGACGTAAGAGAGACCCAGTACTTC.

The V call is TRBV6-5, the J call TRBJ2-1; 9 bases map to TRBD2. The CDR3 is made up of 17 amino acids. V gave up 5 bases and J gave up 6 bases; unmatched junction bases: 14. Germline assignment: CDR1 MNHEY and CDR2 SVGAGI. The CDR3 bases are TGTGCCAGCAGTATAGCGGGAGTCAGAATGGGGAGCAATGAGCAGTTCTTC. Protein product: CASSIAGVRMGSNEQFF.

This clonotype came up a few times. This chain connects TRBV7-9 to TRBJ1-2, with unresolved D. CDR3 length: 14 amino acids. V lost 2 bases and J 3 bases, leaving 10 bases between the germline ends. Germline lookup yields CDR1 SEHNR and CDR2 FQNEAQ (reference sequence). CDR3 nucleotide sequence: TGTGCCAGCAGCTTAAGGAGTCAGGACTATGGCTACACCTTC. As protein: CASSLRSQDYGYTF.

The gene calls are TRBV30 and TRBJ1-6; D is unclear. CDR1 and CDR2 (germline): GTSNPN, SVGIG (reference sequence). Trimming removed 0 bases at V and 10 bases at J, with 4 bases between. There are 11 residues in the CDR3. The CDR3 protein is CAWSVLSPLHF. In DNA, the CDR3 is TGTGCCTGGAGTGTACTGTCACCCCTCCACTTT.

This clonotype has just a few counts. The V gene is TRBV7-2, the J gene TRBJ2-7; no reliable D call. Germline V lookup: CDR1 SGHTA, CDR2 FQGNSA. The CDR3 consists of 14 residues. Between the trimmed V and J ends, which lost 1 base and 4 bases, there was a span of 11 bases. The CDR3 loop reads CASSLDGVGYEQYF. The CDR3 nucleotides read TGTGCCAGCAGCTTAGATGGGGTCGGGTACGAGCAGTACTTC.

This clonotype showed up just a few times. The rearrangement links TRBV28 to TRBJ2-2, with D possibly matching TRBD2 (6 bases). This CDR3 is 15 amino acids long. Between the trimmed V and J ends, which lost 5 bases and 1 base, there was a span of 11 bases. Looked up from germline, CDR1 is MDHEN and CDR2 is SYDVKM. The CDR3 DNA sequence: TGTGCCAGCAGTCTTCGTAGCGGGAACACCGGGGAGCTGTTTTTT. Encoded protein: CASSLRSGNTGELFF.

There are a few counts of this clonotype. This sequence joins TRBV29-1 and TRBJ2-3; TRBD2 might be the D (5 bases). Looked up from germline, CDR1 is SQVTM and CDR2 is ANQGSEA. V was clipped by 7 bases and J by 2 bases, with 10 bases between them. The CDR3 length is 12 residues. CDR3 protein: CSAEEATDTQYF. CDR3 in DNA: TGCAGCGCAGAGGAGGCCACAGATACGCAGTATTTT.

This clonotype was detected a few times. This chain links TRBV12-3 or TRBV12-4 with TRBJ1-4; no definite D call. This CDR3 is 13 amino acids long. Trimming took 5 bases from V and 1 from J, leaving 5 bases between them. In nucleotides, the CDR3 is TGTGCCAGCAGTCCCCAAACTAATGAAAAACTGTTTTTT. Its translation: CASSPQTNEKLFF.

The chain carries TRBV28 and TRBJ2-7, with TRBD2 matching 8 bases. Trimming at V came to 3 bases and at J to 5 bases, leaving 9 bases not matched to a gene. CDR3 size: 15 residues. Germline CDR1 MDHEN, CDR2 SYDVKM. CDR3 nucleotide sequence: TGTGCCAGCAGTTTTGGGGGTGGCGGGAGGCACGAGCAGTACTTC. It yields the protein CASSFGGGGRHEQYF.

V and J are TRBV29-1 and TRBJ2-7, with 10 bases aligning to TRBD1. In germline, CDR1 is SQVTM, CDR2 ANQGSEA. There are 14 residues in the CDR3. V was clipped by 3 bases and J by 5 bases; unmatched bases: 7. Written as DNA, the CDR3 is TGCAGCGTTGAGAGGTGGACAGGGGGTAACGAGCAGTACTTC. Its protein is CSVERWTGGNEQYF.

This clonotype came up a few times. The chain has TRBV20-1 and TRBJ2-7; 8 nucleotides agree with TRBD2. The CDR3 has 15 residues. The trim removed 1 base at V and 2 bases at J, leaving 7 bases unmatched. The germline gives CDR1 DFQATT, CDR2 SNEGSKA (reference sequence). The CDR3 bases are TGCAGTGCTAGAGCACTAGCGGAGATTACCTACGAGCAGTACTTC. As protein: CSARALAEITYEQYF.

A few counts support this clonotype. The chain couples TRBV12-3 or TRBV12-4 to TRBJ2-3; tentatively, D is TRBD1 (5 bases). The V end was cut by 2 bases, the J end by 0 bases, with 9 bases between. The CDR3 spans 15 residues. This CDR3 reads CASSLHDSSTDTQYF. CDR3 DNA: TGTGCCAGCAGTTTACACGACAGCAGCACAGATACGCAGTATTTT.